This T cell receptor (beta chain) emerged from a study of OX40 agonist ivuxolimab in advanced cancers. In the study overall: Prior therapy, whether anti-PD-1, anti-PD-L1 or anti-CTLA-4, was allowed, and 40% had some.

J lost 6 bases, V lost 6 bases, and 3 bases had no gene match. This CDR3 comprises 13 residues. Germline V gene sequence: CDR1 SNHLY, CDR2 FYNNEI. The cohort excluded patients with autoimmune disease history or systemic immunosuppression. The assay was immunoSEQ multiplex PCR, and TCRdb's table has in-frame clones only and misses some. The table shows tens of thousands of clones, with about 82% occurring only once. Notes on the study in general: Circulating CD4+ and CD8+ T cells showed clonal expansion by week 6 at 0.1 to 3.0 mg/kg.

Remarks on this clone: The antigen is unknown.

This receptor was identified in an adult with an advanced solid tumor such as melanoma, head and neck, liver or kidney cancer. The V call is TRBV2, the J call TRBJ1-2; TRBD1 matches 11 bases. The sequencing used CD4+ or CD8+ T cells sorted from blood, collected in a trial of the OX40 agonist ivuxolimab. The CDR3: CASRKGQGDGYTF. The CDR3 DNA reads TGTGCCAGCAGGAAGGGACAGGGGGATGGCTACACCTTC.